This T cell receptor beta chain comes out of a study of cytomegalovirus exposure and HLA in healthy donors. The overall study: HLA-typed donors were the source of some 80 million unique TCRs, which an early data release held.

CDR1 is SGDLS and CDR2 is YYNGEE in the germline V gene. Germline trimming cut 0 bases from V and 3 bases from J; bases unmatched to any gene: 5. This CDR3 is built from 15 residues. This clone was picked up one time. The PCR used 60 Vbeta and 13 Jbeta primers. The data were produced by immunoSEQ multiplex PCR, yet TCRdb's version contains in-frame clones alone and is incomplete. Found here are tens of thousands of clones, about two thirds of them singletons; the top ten hold approximately 19%. The TCR sequence derives from a woman aged 60-75 years in good health and CMV-seropositive. Input material: PBMCs. The rearrangement links TRBV9 to TRBJ2-7; 8 positions match TRBD2. The CDR3 sequence: CASSVAFGTSYEQYF. DNA for the CDR3: TGTGCCAGCAGCGTAGCTTTTGGGACTAGCTACGAGCAGTACTTC.